These 28 T cell receptor beta chains came from one sample sequenced in a study of blood T cell repertoires in COVID-19. Here immunoSEQ multiplex PCR was the method, and the copy in TCRdb shows in-frame clones only, minus some. The sample includes about 400,000 clones, 89% of them seen just once. Sequenced sample: peripheral blood. The origin of the receptors is a man between 40 and 49 years old with acute or convalescent COVID-19.

The CDR3: CASRLTGESSPLHF. As DNA, the CDR3 is TGTGCCAGCAGGTTAACAGGGGAGAGTTCACCCCTCCACTTT. The chain combines TRBV28 with TRBJ1-6; 7 bases match TRBD1. J lost 9 bases, V lost 6 bases, and 8 bases had no gene match. Germline CDR1 and CDR2: MDHEN and SYDVKM. The CDR3 consists of 14 residues.

This clone showed up just a few times. V and J are TRBV15 and TRBJ2-3; unclear D gene. The germline CDR1 and CDR2 sequences are LNHNV and YYDKDF (reference sequence). Deletions cut 0 bases from V and 9 bases from J, with 7 bases between. The CDR3 totals 12 residues. CDR3 loop: CATSRDRGTQYF. The CDR3 DNA follows: TGTGCCACCAGCAGAGATCGTGGCACGCAGTATTTT.

This rearrangement joins TRBV9 to TRBJ1-4; D gene uncertain. V lost 3 bases, J lost 0 bases, and 9 bases lay in between. The CDR3 extends over 15 amino acids. The germline V gene has CDR1 SGDLS and CDR2 YYNGEE. CDR3 nucleotide sequence: TGTGCCAGCAGCGCCAGTTCTGCAACTAATGAAAAACTGTTTTTT. Protein product: CASSASSATNEKLFF.

This rearrangement joins TRBV6-1 to TRBJ2-2; D is perhaps TRBD1 (5 bases). CDR3 length equals 14 residues. The ends were cut back, 3 bases at V and 4 bases at J, with 9 bases in the middle. Germline CDR1 MNHNS, CDR2 SASEGT. CDR3 region: CASSDSGITGELFF. CDR3 DNA sequence: TGTGCCAGCAGTGATTCAGGGATCACCGGGGAGCTGTTTTTT.

The gene calls are TRBV3-1 (or the pseudogene TRBV3-2) and TRBJ1-2; D is ambiguous. Germline assignment: CDR1 LGHDT and CDR2 YNNKEL (reference sequence). The CDR3 is made up of 11 amino acids. V lost 2 bases, J lost 8 bases, and 6 bases lay in between. DNA for the CDR3: TGTGCCAGCAGCCAAAGAGGGGGCTACACCTTC. Protein product: CASSQRGGYTF.

CDR3 DNA: TGTGCCAGCAGCGGGGGATCCTACAATGAGCAGTTCTTC. The encoded protein is CASSGGSYNEQFF. The chain is built from TRBV2 and TRBJ2-1; possible D gene TRBD2, 6 bases. Looked up from germline, CDR1 is SNHLY and CDR2 is FYNNEI. The CDR3 is 13 amino acids. V lost 6 bases, J lost 1 base, and 7 bases lay in between.

V usage is TRBV21-1 and J usage is TRBJ1-6; the D call of TRBD1 is as the table states it, not checked on the DNA. TRBV21-1 is shown as a pseudogene. The CDR3 is 15 amino acids. The CDR3 sequence is CASTHRGTPHSPLHF. CDR3 in DNA: TGTGCCAGCACCCATCGTGGGACACCGCATTCACCCCTCCACTTT.

The chain has TRBV7-2 and TRBJ1-5, with 11 bases aligning to TRBD1. The CDR3 runs 15 residues. Germline V gene lookup returns CDR1 SGHTA and CDR2 FQGNSA. V shed 4 bases, J shed 5 bases, and the junction held 4 bases outside the gene matches. The CDR3 region is CASSSRTGGDQPQHF. The CDR3, as DNA: TGTGCCAGCAGCTCTAGGACAGGGGGCGATCAGCCCCAGCATTTT. Looking up the rest from reference TRBV7-2 and TRBJ1-5 gives the full variable domain: GAGVSQSPSNKVTEKGKDVELRCDPISGHTALYWYRQSLGQGLEFLIYFQGNSAPDKSGLPSDRFSAERTGGSVSTLTIQRTQQEDSAVYLCASSSRTGGDQPQHFGDGTRLSIL.

To note about this clone: Within the sample, other DNA sequences also encode this same CDR3. The CDR3 DNA reads as TGTGCCACCAGCAGGGACAGGGGGCGAGAGCAGTACTTC. Its protein product is CATSRDRGREQYF. The chain recombines TRBV15 with TRBJ2-7; 11 nucleotides line up with TRBD1. The V and J ends lost 3 bases and 7 bases, in that order; junction bases with no gene match: 2. Germline CDR1 and CDR2: LNHNV and YYDKDF (reference sequence). The CDR3 extends over 13 amino acids.

This rearrangement joins TRBV7-9 to TRBJ2-3; perhaps TRBD2 as D (6 bases). The length of the CDR3 is 18 residues. CDR1 and CDR2 (germline): SEHNR, FQNEAQ (reference sequence). Trimming pared 5 bases from V and 4 bases from J, leaving 25 bases between. CDR3 sequence reads: CASSQRLGVSSRADTQYF. CDR3 bases: TGTGCCAGCAGCCAGAGACTAGGTGTTAGTAGTCGGGCAGATACGCAGTATTTT.

CDR3 nucleotides: TGCGCCAGCAGTGACCCAGGACTAGCGGGAGGCACAGATACGCAGTATTTT. It codes for CASSDPGLAGGTDTQYF. This sequence joins TRBV10-1 and TRBJ2-3; TRBD2 matches 13 bases. The CDR3 totals 17 residues. Germline V CDR1 and CDR2: WNHNN, SYGVQD (reference sequence). J lost 1 base, V lost 3 bases, and 4 bases had no gene match.

V and J are TRBV28 and TRBJ2-7, with TRBD1 matching over 10 bases. Germline-derived CDR1 and CDR2 are MDHEN and SYDVKM. The CDR3 is made up of 19 amino acids. V was clipped by 2 bases and J by 2 bases; unmatched bases: 15. The CDR3 protein is CASSLGTGVPPSLTYEQYF. CDR3 DNA: TGTGCCAGCAGTTTAGGGACAGGGGTACCACCTTCCTTGACCTACGAGCAGTACTTC.

The genes are TRBV19 and TRBJ1-5, with 11 positions matching TRBD1. Germline V gives CDR1 LNHDA, CDR2 SQIVND (reference sequence). Germline trimming cut 10 bases from V and 6 bases from J; bases unmatched to any gene: 2. The CDR3 is 12 residues long. Here the CDR3 DNA reads TGTGCCATAGGGACAGGGGGTCAGCCCCAGCATTTT. Translated: CAIGTGGQPQHF.

The V and J genes are TRBV14 and TRBJ1-5; maybe TRBD1 (6 bases). The CDR3 length is 19 residues. V dropped 1 base and J dropped 3 bases, with 22 bases sitting between them. The germline V gene has CDR1 SGHDN and CDR2 FVKESK. In DNA, the CDR3 is TGTGCCAGCAGCCAAGGTTGCGTCAGAAGAGGGGACAACAATCAGCCCCAGCATTTT. It yields the protein CASSQGCVRRGDNNQPQHF.

The V call is TRBV10-3, the J call TRBJ2-7, with a tentative D call TRBD1 (5 bases). The CDR3 is 13 amino acids. In germline, CDR1 is ENHRY, CDR2 SYGVKD. V was shortened by 8 bases and J by 1 base, with 12 bases between the two germline ends. CDR3 sequence: CAIRDSLSYEQYF. CDR3 nucleotides: TGTGCCATCCGCGACAGTTTGTCCTACGAGCAGTACTTC.

CDR3 DNA: TGCGCCAGCAGCCCAAAGAGAGGGTCCGGAAACACCATATATTTT. This encodes CASSPKRGSGNTIYF. The chain joins TRBV4-3 to TRBJ1-3; D not certain. The CDR3 totals 15 residues. From germline, CDR1 is LGHNA and CDR2 YSLEER. Trimming removed 4 bases from V and 4 bases from J, with 14 bases in between.

This sequence joins TRBV12-3 or TRBV12-4 and TRBJ1-1, with D possibly TRBD1 on 5 matching bases. The CDR3 is 13 residues long. The V end lost 3 bases, the J end lost 4 bases, and 9 bases lay between the germline ends. This CDR3 is CASSLQGPTEAFF. CDR3 DNA: TGTGCCAGCAGTTTGCAGGGTCCCACTGAAGCTTTCTTT.

Only a few counts were recorded for this clone. The chain joins TRBV2 to TRBJ2-7, with a tentative D call TRBD2 (5 bases). Germline-derived CDR1 and CDR2 are SNHLY and FYNNEI. This CDR3 contains 11 residues. V was trimmed by 5 bases and J by 6 bases, leaving 8 bases between them. The CDR3 DNA reads as TGTGCCAGCAGTTACGGGGTCGAGCAGTACTTC. It codes for CASSYGVEQYF.

The chain links TRBV7-9 to TRBJ1-2; D ambiguous. The germline V gene encodes CDR1 SEHNR and CDR2 FQNEAQ (reference sequence). This CDR3 is built from 13 residues. V dropped 5 bases and J dropped 4 bases, with 11 bases sitting between them. The CDR3 coding sequence is TGTGCCAGCAGCCCTACAGTGACCTATGGCTACACCTTC. Translation: CASSPTVTYGYTF.

The rearrangement links TRBV5-4 to TRBJ1-4; 9 bases are a match to TRBD1. This CDR3 contains 17 residues. Germline V gene lookup returns CDR1 SGHNT and CDR2 YYREEE (reference sequence). Trimming took 4 bases from V and 5 from J; bases not matched to a gene: 12. This chain's CDR3 is CASSVGGRTGENEKLFF. The CDR3 nucleotides read TGTGCCAGCAGCGTTGGGGGGCGGACAGGGGAGAATGAAAAACTGTTTTTT.

The V and J genes are TRBV6-5 and TRBJ2-7; 7 nucleotides align to TRBD2. J gave up 2 bases and V 1 base, and 5 bases lay outside the gene matches. CDR3 size: 15 residues. Germline loops: CDR1 MNHEY, CDR2 SVGAGI. The chain's CDR3 is CASSYWRDYPYEQYF. Written as DNA, the CDR3 is TGTGCCAGCAGTTACTGGCGGGACTACCCCTACGAGCAGTACTTC.

The chain combines TRBV28 with TRBJ2-7; weak D call: TRBD1 (6 bases). Germline V gene data show CDR1 as MDHEN and CDR2 as SYDVKM. This CDR3 has 15 amino acids. Trimming pared 7 bases from V and 2 bases from J, leaving 18 bases between. As DNA, the CDR3 is TGTGCCAGCACCAGAGACAGGAGAACTCCCTACGAGCAGTACTTC. Translating gives CASTRDRRTPYEQYF. The full variable domain, rest sourced from reference TRBV28 and TRBJ2-7, is DVKVTQSSRYLVKRTGEKVFLECVQDMDHENMFWYRQDPGLGLRLIYFSYDVKMKEKGDIPEGYSVSREKKERFSLILESASTNQTSMYLCASTRDRRTPYEQYFGPGTRLTVT.

This rearrangement joins TRBV3-1 (or the pseudogene TRBV3-2) to TRBJ1-1, with D perhaps TRBD1 (5 bases). The CDR3 spans 13 residues. V was clipped by 4 bases and J by 0 bases, with 6 bases between them. Germline assignment: CDR1 LGHDT and CDR2 YNNKEL (reference sequence). CDR3: CASSRGVNTEAFF. The CDR3 DNA is TGTGCCAGCAGCCGGGGGGTGAACACTGAAGCTTTCTTT.

The rearrangement joins TRBV2 to TRBJ1-2, with 9 bases aligning to TRBD1. The V and J ends lost 3 bases and 4 bases, in that order; junction bases with no gene match: 6. The germline V gene has CDR1 SNHLY and CDR2 FYNNEI. This CDR3 spans 15 amino acids. The CDR3 DNA is TGTGCCAGCAGTGATGGGGACAGGGCGACCTATGGCTACACCTTC. Translated: CASSDGDRATYGYTF.

This rearrangement joins TRBV6-2 or TRBV6-3 to TRBJ2-1; tentatively, D is TRBD2 (5 bases). The ends were cut back, 4 bases at V and 3 bases at J, with 7 bases in the middle. The CDR3 spans 13 residues. The germline gives CDR1 MNHEY, CDR2 SVGEGT. CDR3 in DNA: TGTGCCAGCAGTTCGGGGATCTACAATGAGCAGTTCTTC. Protein: CASSSGIYNEQFF.

This clone was recorded once. This chain connects TRBV7-6 to TRBJ1-1; D uncertain. Trimming shortened V by 5 bases and J by 3 bases, and 16 bases separated the two germline ends. Germline V gives CDR1 SGHVS, CDR2 FNYEAQ. This CDR3 is 15 amino acids long. The chain's CDR3 is CASSPAPGRDTEAFF. CDR3 coding DNA: TGTGCCAGCAGCCCAGCCCCCGGGAGGGACACTGAAGCTTTCTTT.

This chain joins TRBV15 and TRBJ2-2; 11 bases align to TRBD2. The CDR3 consists of 15 residues. The germline CDR1 and CDR2 sequences are LNHNV and YYDKDF (reference sequence). The J segment lost 7 bases and the V segment lost 2 bases, leaving 3 bases of the junction unmatched. CDR3 in amino acids: CATSRLAGGGGELFF. The CDR3, as DNA: TGTGCCACCAGCAGACTAGCGGGAGGTGGCGGGGAGCTGTTTTTT.

The V and J genes are TRBV5-1 and TRBJ1-6; perhaps TRBD1 as D (6 bases). V was trimmed by 0 bases and J by 9 bases, leaving 16 bases between them. The CDR3 sequence is 16 residues long. Germline CDR1 and CDR2: SGHRS and YFSETQ. CDR3 loop: CASSLDTGLLSSPLHF. Written as DNA, the CDR3 is TGCGCCAGCAGCTTGGACACAGGGCTATTAAGTTCACCCCTCCACTTT. The variable domain in full, with the rest retrieved from reference TRBV5-1 and TRBJ1-6, is KAGVTQTPRYLIKTRGQQVTLSCSPISGHRSVSWYQQTPGQGLQFLFEYFSETQRNKGNFPGRFSGRQFSNSRSEMNVSTLELGDSALYLCASSLDTGLLSSPLHFGNGTRLTVT.